This T cell receptor beta chain was documented in a study of blood T cell repertoires in COVID-19. TCRdb's table, derived via immunoSEQ multiplex PCR, lists solely in-frame clones and lacks some. The sample includes approximately 99,000 clones, over 75% of them seen just once. Details on this clone: A read error may account for a junction end that differs from germline.

Germline-derived CDR1 and CDR2 are SSHAT and FNYEAQ (reference sequence). The CDR3 spans 16 residues. V and J are TRBV7-7 and TRBJ2-2; D not certain. The sample consisted of peripheral blood. The clonotype originates from a human donor in a cohort sampled during active COVID-19. The CDR3 DNA follows: TGTGCTAGCAGCTTAACGGGTTTTACGAACACCGGGGAGCTGTTTTTT. It translates to CASSLTGFTNTGELFF.